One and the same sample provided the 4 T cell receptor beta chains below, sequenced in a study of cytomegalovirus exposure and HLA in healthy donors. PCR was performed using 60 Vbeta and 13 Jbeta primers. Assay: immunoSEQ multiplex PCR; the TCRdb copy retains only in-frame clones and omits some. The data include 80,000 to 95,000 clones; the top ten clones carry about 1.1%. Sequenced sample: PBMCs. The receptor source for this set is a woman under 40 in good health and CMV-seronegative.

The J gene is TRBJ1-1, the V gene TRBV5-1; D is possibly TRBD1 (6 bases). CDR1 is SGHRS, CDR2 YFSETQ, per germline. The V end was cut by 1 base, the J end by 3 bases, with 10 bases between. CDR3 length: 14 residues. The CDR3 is CASSLWGPDTEAFF. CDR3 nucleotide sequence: TGCGCCAGCAGCTTGTGGGGGCCGGACACTGAAGCTTTCTTT.

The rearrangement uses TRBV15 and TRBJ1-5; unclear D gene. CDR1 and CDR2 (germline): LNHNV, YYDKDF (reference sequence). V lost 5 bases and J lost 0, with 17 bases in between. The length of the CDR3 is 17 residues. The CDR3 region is CATSGQRIRDSNQPQHF. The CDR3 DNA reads TGTGCCACCAGCGGGCAGAGAATACGTGATAGCAATCAGCCCCAGCATTTT. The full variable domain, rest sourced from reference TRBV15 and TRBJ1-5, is DAMVIQNPRYQVTQFGKPVTLSCSQTLNHNVMYWYQQKSSQAPKLLFHYYDKDFNNEADTPDNFQSRRPNTSFCFLDIRSPGLGDTAMYLCATSGQRIRDSNQPQHFGDGTRLSIL.

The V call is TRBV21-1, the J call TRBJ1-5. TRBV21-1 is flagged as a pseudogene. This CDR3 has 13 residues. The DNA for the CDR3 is TGTGCCAGCGGCCCCGGAGCTTGGCAGCCCCAGCATTTT. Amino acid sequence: CASGPGAWQPQHF.

The CDR3, as DNA: TGTGCCAGCAGTTACCATAGCGGGAGATCCTACGAGCAGTACTTC. It translates to CASSYHSGRSYEQYF. The genes are TRBV27 and TRBJ2-7; 9 positions agree with TRBD2. Germline V gene lookup returns CDR1 MNHEY and CDR2 SMNVEV (reference sequence). CDR3 length: 15 amino acids. The J segment lost 1 base and the V segment lost 4 bases, leaving 5 bases of the junction unmatched.